Sequencing of this T cell receptor (beta chain) was carried out in a study of metastatic and nonmetastatic thyroid tumors. Study overall: Comparative analysis of repertoires was undertaken across blood and tumor or nodule tissue obtained from malignant and benign thyroid patients. Study conclusions and caveats: It was reportedly found that TCR beta diversity was significantly higher in malignant thyroid tumors than in benign nodules, a difference seen in both blood and tumor samples.

Treatment of any kind had been given to no patient before thyroid surgery. This clone was counted ten times or more. The antigen remains undetermined. TCRdb used MiXCR to call clones anew from the PCR reads. The repertoire holds 35,000 to 45,000 clones, more than 25% seen once, with under 13% in the top ten. The CDR3 extends over 14 amino acids. Trimming cost V 0 bases and J 6 bases, with 10 bases left between them. Per germline, CDR1 MRHNA and CDR2 SNTAGT. The sequence came from a male donor with papillary thyroid cancer or a benign thyroid nodule (not recorded which). Some clones in this sample may be carry-over from other donors' samples. V is TRBV6-4 and J is TRBJ2-3, with D uncertain. The sample taken for sequencing was blood. CDR3 sequence: CASSDSIVSDTQYF. As DNA, the CDR3 is TGTGCCAGCAGTGACTCTATAGTGTCGGATACGCAGTATTTT.